The 30 T cell receptor beta chains listed next were all sequenced from one sample in a study of cytomegalovirus exposure and HLA in healthy donors. Here immunoSEQ multiplex PCR was the method, and the copy in TCRdb shows in-frame clones only, minus some. The sample gives about 130,000 clones, around four fifths of which show up once; less than 35% is in the top ten. Sequencing was carried out using PBMCs. The receptors here all came from a man younger than 45 in good health and CMV-seropositive.

The chain is built from TRBV7-9 and TRBJ2-7, with 10 bases fitting TRBD1. The germline V gene encodes CDR1 SEHNR and CDR2 FQNEAQ (reference sequence). V was pared by 4 bases and J by 4 bases, with 7 bases of the junction left unmatched. The CDR3 runs 15 residues. CDR3 DNA: TGTGCCAGCAGCTCTCGACGGGACAGGGGTTACGAGCAGTACTTC. It specifies CASSSRRDRGYEQYF.

V gene TRBV9 combines with J gene TRBJ2-3; TRBD2 agrees at 9 bases. CDR1 SGDLS and CDR2 YYNGEE come from the germline V gene. The V and J ends lost 0 bases and 4 bases, in that order; junction bases with no gene match: 6. This CDR3 has 16 residues. The CDR3 region has the DNA TGTGCCAGCAGCGTAGCTGGCGGGAGGGCCTCAGATACGCAGTATTTT. Its translation: CASSVAGGRASDTQYF.

V gene TRBV30 combines with J gene TRBJ1-2; the match to TRBD1 covers 7 bases. Germline V gene lookup returns CDR1 GTSNPN and CDR2 SVGIG (reference sequence). V lost 8 bases to trimming and J lost 3 bases; unmatched junction nucleotides: 6. The CDR3 runs to 12 residues. The CDR3 nucleotides are TGTGCCATCACAGGGGCCGACTATGGCTACACCTTC. Protein product: CAITGADYGYTF.

This clone turned up a few times. The chain links TRBV29-1 to TRBJ1-3; 8 bases align to TRBD1. This CDR3 has 14 amino acids. Trimming at V came to 7 bases and at J to 2 bases, leaving 7 bases not matched to a gene. Germline-derived CDR1 and CDR2 are SQVTM and ANQGSEA. The chain's CDR3 is CSGRTGITGNTIYF. DNA of the CDR3: TGCAGCGGACGGACAGGGATCACTGGAAACACCATATATTTT. The full variable domain, its missing parts supplied by reference TRBV29-1 and TRBJ1-3, is SAVISQKPSRDICQRGTSLTIQCQVDSQVTMMFWYRQQPGQSLTLIATANQGSEATYESGFVIDKFPISRPNLTFSTLTVSNMSPEDSSIYLCSGRTGITGNTIYFGEGSWLTVV.

The chain joins TRBV27 to TRBJ1-1; weak D call: TRBD1 (5 bases). The CDR3 totals 15 residues. The germline V gene encodes CDR1 MNHEY and CDR2 SMNVEV (reference sequence). Trimming shortened V by 4 bases and J by 4 bases, and 16 bases separated the two germline ends. CDR3 loop: CASSSLGEGTTEAFF. CDR3 nucleotides: TGTGCCAGCAGTTCCCTCGGGGAGGGGACCACTGAAGCTTTCTTT.

The V and J genes are TRBV5-4 and TRBJ2-7; 10 bases agree with TRBD1. Germline assignment: CDR1 SGHNT and CDR2 YYREEE (reference sequence). After removal of 1 base from V and 1 base from J, the junction contained 2 bases not matched to a gene. The CDR3 is 15 amino acids. The CDR3: CASSLRDRGSYEQYF. The CDR3 DNA sequence: TGTGCCAGCAGCTTGCGGGACAGGGGATCCTACGAGCAGTACTTC.

The CDR3 protein is CASSVVDRGDTQYF. In nucleotides, the CDR3 is TGTGCCAGCAGCGTAGTTGACAGGGGGGATACGCAGTATTTT. The rearrangement links TRBV9 to TRBJ2-3; 9 nucleotides align to TRBD1. Germline-derived CDR1 and CDR2 are SGDLS and YYNGEE. The CDR3 loop spans 14 amino acids. The trim removed 0 bases at V and 6 bases at J, leaving 2 bases unmatched. The whole variable domain, remainder taken from reference TRBV9 and TRBJ2-3, is DSGVTQTPKHLITATGQRVTLRCSPRSGDLSVYWYQQSLDQGLQFLIQYYNGEERAKGNILERFSAQQFPDLHSELNLSSLELGDSALYFCASSVVDRGDTQYFGPGTRLTVL.

This clone was seen just once. The rearrangement joins TRBV7-3 to TRBJ2-6; TRBD1 aligns across 7 bases. Germline CDR1 is SGHTA and CDR2 is FQGTGA. CDR3 length equals 17 residues. V dropped 5 bases and J dropped 0; count of bases not matched to a gene: 7. The CDR3 spells CASSPGQESSGANVLTF. In DNA form, the CDR3 reads TGTGCCAGCAGCCCTGGACAGGAATCCTCTGGGGCCAACGTCCTGACTTTC.

In its sample, this clone was seen a few times. The chain links TRBV2 to TRBJ1-1; D is undetermined. The germline CDR1 and CDR2 sequences are SNHLY and FYNNEI. The CDR3 is made up of 14 amino acids. Trimming stripped 7 bases from V and 0 bases from J, with 12 bases between. CDR3 residues: CASTQSAVNTEAFF. The CDR3 DNA sequence: TGTGCCAGCACTCAAAGCGCAGTGAACACTGAAGCTTTCTTT.

This chain links TRBV5-1 with TRBJ1-1, with 12 bases fitting TRBD1. With V trimmed by 4 bases and J by 4 bases, 5 bases remained unmatched. CDR1 and CDR2 from the germline V gene are SGHRS and YFSETQ. The CDR3 extends over 15 amino acids. The chain's CDR3 is CASSTGQGAATEAFF. The CDR3 DNA reads TGCGCCAGCAGCACGGGACAGGGGGCGGCCACTGAAGCTTTCTTT.

The V and J genes are TRBV10-3 and TRBJ1-1, with 8 bases matching TRBD1. This CDR3 comprises 14 residues. CDR1 and CDR2 from the germline V gene are ENHRY and SYGVKD. With V trimmed by 4 bases and J by 7 bases, 8 bases remained unmatched. CDR3: CAISAGRGQGEAFF. DNA for the CDR3: TGTGCCATCAGTGCAGGCAGGGGGCAGGGTGAAGCTTTCTTT.

V and J are TRBV10-1 and TRBJ2-1; 12 bases are a match to TRBD2. V lost 4 bases and J lost 7; bases outside the gene matches: 5. The CDR3 contains 15 residues. Germline loops: CDR1 WNHNN, CDR2 SYGVQD (reference sequence). CDR3 sequence reads: CASSVRTSGINEQFF. The CDR3 nucleotides read TGCGCCAGCAGTGTAAGGACTAGCGGGATAAATGAGCAGTTCTTC.

The J gene is TRBJ2-7, the V gene TRBV2; a possible D gene is TRBD1 (6 bases). V was shortened by 4 bases and J by 6 bases, with 31 bases between the two germline ends. Germline V CDR1 and CDR2: SNHLY, FYNNEI. CDR3 length: 19 amino acids. The CDR3 region has the DNA TGTGCCAGCAGTGGGGGCCGACAGGAGGTCCGATTAAATACTGGCGAGCAGTACTTC. Translation: CASSGGRQEVRLNTGEQYF.

The V and J genes are TRBV5-5 and TRBJ2-7, with D perhaps TRBD2 (6 bases). V was pared by 4 bases and J by 0 bases, with 14 bases between. This CDR3 comprises 15 residues. In germline, CDR1 is SGHKS, CDR2 YYEKEE (reference sequence). CDR3 in amino acids: CASSEDPGSSYEQYF. CDR3 sequence (DNA): TGTGCCAGCAGCGAAGACCCCGGGAGCTCCTACGAGCAGTACTTC.

CDR3 residues: CASSYRGARGTEAFF. Written as DNA, the CDR3 is TGTGCCAGCAGTTACCGGGGGGCTAGAGGCACTGAAGCTTTCTTT. The V call is TRBV6-5, the J call TRBJ1-1, with D perhaps TRBD1 (6 bases). The germline gives CDR1 MNHEY, CDR2 SVGAGI. The CDR3 is made up of 15 amino acids. The V end lost 2 bases, the J end lost 4 bases, and 14 bases lay between the germline ends.

The chain recombines TRBV2 with TRBJ1-2, with TRBD1 matching 7 bases. The length of the CDR3 is 16 residues. The V segment lost 5 bases and the J segment 4 bases; nucleotides outside the gene matches: 13. CDR1 is SNHLY and CDR2 is FYNNEI in the germline V gene. The CDR3 sequence is CASSKTAQGDSYGYTF. The CDR3 DNA follows: TGTGCCAGCAGTAAAACCGCTCAAGGGGACAGCTATGGCTACACCTTC.

The chain uses TRBV6-5 and TRBJ1-1; D may be TRBD1 (6 bases). CDR3 length equals 14 residues. CDR1 MNHEY and CDR2 SVGAGI come from the germline V gene. Trimming removed 7 bases at V and 0 bases at J, with 12 bases between. The CDR3 reads CASNPYRVNTEAFF. DNA for the CDR3: TGTGCCAGCAACCCGTACAGGGTGAACACTGAAGCTTTCTTT.

In its sample, this clone was seen a few times. The CDR3 loop is CASTSDRGAYTF. CDR3 nucleotides: TGTGCCAGTACCTCGGACAGGGGGGCCTACACCTTC. The genes are TRBV19 and TRBJ1-2, with 10 bases matching TRBD1. V lost 7 bases to trimming and J lost 10 bases; unmatched junction nucleotides: 6. This CDR3 is 12 amino acids long. Germline CDR1 reads LNHDA; CDR2 reads SQIVND (reference sequence).

This chain joins TRBV4-1 and TRBJ2-7; 9 nucleotides match TRBD2. The CDR3 extends over 15 amino acids. The V gene end was trimmed by 1 base and the J gene end by 5 bases; junction bases not matched to a gene: 6. Per germline, CDR1 MGHRA and CDR2 YSYEKL. The CDR3, as DNA: TGCGCCAGCAGCCAAGTGAGCGGGGGGCGGAACGAGCAGTACTTC. Translating it yields CASSQVSGGRNEQYF.

This clone was seen only once. The chain recombines TRBV7-9 with TRBJ1-2, with a possible D match to TRBD1 (6 bases). CDR1 is SEHNR and CDR2 is FQNEAQ in the germline V gene (reference sequence). The ends were cut back, 1 base at V and 4 bases at J, with 10 bases in the middle. CDR3 length: 14 residues. Here the CDR3 reads CASSLGGQIYGYTF. In DNA form, the CDR3 reads TGTGCCAGCAGCTTAGGGGGGCAGATCTATGGCTACACCTTC.

The chain employs TRBV6-1 and TRBJ2-1; D may be TRBD2 (6 bases). From germline, CDR1 is MNHNS and CDR2 SASEGT. This CDR3 region has 13 residues. The germline V and J ends were trimmed by 2 bases and 9 bases, with 11 bases remaining between them. DNA for the CDR3: TGTGCCAGCAGTGAACGGGGGAGGAGTGAGCAGTTCTTC. Protein product: CASSERGRSEQFF.

J is TRBJ1-1 and V is TRBV2, with TRBD1 identical over 7 bases. Germline values: CDR1 SNHLY, CDR2 FYNNEI. CDR3 length equals 14 residues. The J segment lost 1 base and the V segment lost 5 bases, leaving 4 bases of the junction unmatched. CDR3 sequence reads: CASSRDSPNTEAFF. For the CDR3, the DNA is TGTGCCAGCAGTCGGGACAGTCCGAACACTGAAGCTTTCTTT. The whole variable domain, filled in from reference TRBV2 and TRBJ1-1, reads EPEVTQTPSHQVTQMGQEVILRCVPISNHLYFYWYRQILGQKVEFLVSFYNNEISEKSEIFDDQFSVERPDGSNFTLKIRSTKLEDSAMYFCASSRDSPNTEAFFGQGTRLTVV.

The V gene is TRBV6-5, the J gene TRBJ1-2, with TRBD1 matching 8 bases. This CDR3 has 14 amino acids. Germline V gene sequence: CDR1 MNHEY, CDR2 SVGAGI. The junction had 5 bases not matched to a gene; V was cut back by 6 bases and J by 2 bases. DNA of the CDR3: TGTGCCAGCAGCACCCGGACAGGGAACTATGGCTACACCTTC. It specifies CASSTRTGNYGYTF.

The chain's CDR3 is CASSIEGGTKYQETQYF. The CDR3 DNA reads as TGTGCCAGTAGTATAGAGGGGGGGACCAAATACCAAGAGACCCAGTACTTC. The chain joins TRBV19 to TRBJ2-5; 7 positions match TRBD2. The germline gives CDR1 LNHDA, CDR2 SQIVND (reference sequence). The CDR3 spans 17 residues. J was trimmed by 0 bases and V by 0 bases; bases with no gene match: 7. The complete variable domain, with remaining parts taken from reference TRBV19 and TRBJ2-5, reads DGGITQSPKYLFRKEGQNVTLSCEQNLNHDAMYWYRQDPGQGLRLIYYSQIVNDFQKGDIAEGYSVSREKKESFPLTVTSAQKNPTAFYLCASSIEGGTKYQETQYFGPGTRLLVL.

This clone has just a few counts. V is TRBV7-9 and J is TRBJ2-7; D remains ambiguous. The germline V gene has CDR1 SEHNR and CDR2 FQNEAQ (reference sequence). There are 14 residues in the CDR3. V lost 1 base to trimming and J lost 1 base, with 8 bases between them. The CDR3 DNA reads TGTGCCAGCAGCTTAGTGGCAGGTTCCTACGAGCAGTACTTC. As protein: CASSLVAGSYEQYF.

This clone was observed a handful of times. The chain links TRBV7-2 to TRBJ1-5; no clear D. The CDR3 contains 14 residues. The germline gives CDR1 SGHTA, CDR2 FQGNSA. V gave up 2 bases and J gave up 0 bases, with 5 bases separating them. The DNA for the CDR3 is TGTGCCAGCAGCTTATACAATAGCAATCAGCCCCAGCATTTT. As protein: CASSLYNSNQPQHF. The full variable domain, with the rest looked up from reference TRBV7-2 and TRBJ1-5, is GAGVSQSPSNKVTEKGKDVELRCDPISGHTALYWYRQSLGQGLEFLIYFQGNSAPDKSGLPSDRFSAERTGGSVSTLTIQRTQQEDSAVYLCASSLYNSNQPQHFGDGTRLSIL.

V gene TRBV7-3 combines with J gene TRBJ2-3, with TRBD2 matching over 10 bases. The germline V gene has CDR1 SGHTA and CDR2 FQGTGA. The CDR3 consists of 15 residues. Unmatched junction bases numbered 4, after V lost 4 bases and J lost 3 bases. Here the CDR3 DNA reads TGTGCCAGCAGCTACGATAGCGGGGGGACAGATACGCAGTATTTT. Translating it yields CASSYDSGGTDTQYF. Drawing the rest from reference TRBV7-3 and TRBJ2-3, the complete variable domain is GAGVSQTPSNKVTEKGKYVELRCDPISGHTALYWYRQSLGQGPEFLIYFQGTGAADDSGLPNDRFFAVRPEGSVSTLKIQRTERGDSAVYLCASSYDSGGTDTQYFGPGTRLTVL.

The chain has TRBV6-1 and TRBJ1-1, with TRBD1 as a possible D gene (6 bases). V lost 5 bases and J lost 4, with 11 bases in between. The CDR3 consists of 13 residues. Germline loops: CDR1 MNHNS, CDR2 SASEGT. The CDR3 DNA reads TGTGCCAGCAGTAACAGGGTAGGCACTGAAGCTTTCTTT. Protein: CASSNRVGTEAFF.

The chain joins TRBV7-9 to TRBJ2-3; TRBD2 is a possible D gene (6 bases). V was trimmed by 4 bases and J by 2 bases, leaving 13 bases between them. Germline values: CDR1 SEHNR, CDR2 FQNEAQ (reference sequence). This CDR3 region has 15 residues. The CDR3 DNA is TGTGCCAGCAGCTCCCCGGGACTTCTCACAGATACGCAGTATTTT. Its translation: CASSSPGLLTDTQYF.

In this sample, this clone turned up a few times. This chain connects TRBV19 to TRBJ1-2, with D perhaps matching TRBD1 (6 bases). The V gene lost 1 base and the J gene lost 3 bases, with 9 bases spanning the gap. CDR1 LNHDA and CDR2 SQIVND come from the germline V gene (reference sequence). The CDR3 covers 14 residues. For the CDR3, the DNA is TGTGCCAGTAGTATAGGTCCAGGGGACTATGGCTACACCTTC. Its translation is CASSIGPGDYGYTF. The full variable domain, in which reference TRBV19 and TRBJ1-2 provide the parts outside the CDR3, is DGGITQSPKYLFRKEGQNVTLSCEQNLNHDAMYWYRQDPGQGLRLIYYSQIVNDFQKGDIAEGYSVSREKKESFPLTVTSAQKNPTAFYLCASSIGPGDYGYTFGSGTRLTVV.